The T cell receptor (beta chain) described here comes from a study of T cells in Graves' hyperthyroidism and ophthalmopathy. Using RNA transcripts as the source, TCR beta CDR3 regions were amplified. With the HTBI primer set, the TCR CDR3 went through a first round of RT-PCR. MiXCR was run by TCRdb on the multiplex PCR reads, yielding one entry per CDR3 protein. The sample includes more than 300,000 distinct CDR3 sequences, more than 11% seen only once; the top ten take approximately 10%. This clonotype was picked up many times. The CDR3 runs 14 residues. CDR1 and CDR2 (germline): MDHEN, SYDVKM. V lost 3 bases and J lost 2, with 10 bases in between.

The sequencing input was blood. The TCR comes from a woman aged 55-69 years with Graves' hyperthyroidism. The V and J genes are TRBV28 and TRBJ1-1; D unclear. This chain's CDR3 is CASSLLDVNTEAFF. The CDR3 DNA reads as TGTGCCAGCAGTTTGCTGGACGTTAACACTGAAGCTTTCTTT.